Listed below are T cell receptor beta chains from one sample, sequenced in a study of post-analysis software for immune sequencing data. MiXCR, applied by TCRdb to the PCR reads, yields one record per CDR3 protein. The profile shows approximately 260,000 distinct CDR3 sequences, 36% of them singletons. The sample taken for sequencing was blood. Every receptor here comes from a girl under 18 with multiple sclerosis. Each CDR3 is given with its conserved first and last residue. Fields, in order: V gene, J gene, D gene, clone size, CDR3 DNA, CDR3 protein. D genes are given only for firm matches. Clone size appears in some rows only: once, few, many, or a class for an expanded clone.

TRBV6-1	TRBJ2-3	NA	many	TGTGCCAGCAACCGCCGGGACCTCACAGATACGCAGTATTTT	CASNRRDLTDTQYF
TRBV29-1	TRBJ1-2	TRBD1	NA	TGCAGCTCACGTCATGCAGGGGGTCATGGCTACACCTTC	CSSRHAGGHGYTF
TRBV28	TRBJ2-4	NA	many	TGTGCCAGCAGTTTAACCCGGGTGGGGGAAAACATTCAGTACTTC	CASSLTRVGENIQYF
TRBV9	TRBJ2-6	NA	few	TGTGCCAGCACCGGTAGAGCACAGGGCTCTGGGGCCAACGTCCTGACTTTC	CASTGRAQGSGANVLTF
TRBV5-1	TRBJ1-2	NA	many	TGCGCCAGCAGCTTCCAAGGAGGCTATGGCTACACCTTC	CASSFQGGYGYTF
TRBV11-3	TRBJ2-5	TRBD2	NA	TGTGCCAGCAGCCCCCGAGGAGCGGGGCAAGAGACCCAGTACTTC	CASSPRGAGQETQYF
TRBV28	TRBJ1-5	TRBD1	NA	TGTGCCAGCAGTTGGGACAGGGGGATTCAGCCCCAGCATTTT	CASSWDRGIQPQHF
TRBV12-3/TRBV12-4	TRBJ2-6	NA	many	TGTGCCAGCAGCTCTGGGGCCAACGTCCTGACTTTC	CASSSGANVLTF
TRBV20-1	TRBJ1-2	TRBD1	large	TGCAGTGCTAGAGCGGCATCAGAATGGGGACAGCTCTCTTGGGGCTACACCTTC	CSARAASEWGQLSWGYTF
TRBV14	TRBJ1-6	NA	many	TGTGCCAGCAGCCAAGATTCCAAGGGCAGCTCCTATAATTCACCCCTCCACTTT	CASSQDSKGSSYNSPLHF
TRBV7-2	TRBJ1-2	NA	many	TGTGCCAGCAGCTTAGGAAGGGGTTTCTATGGCTACACCTTC	CASSLGRGFYGYTF
TRBV20-1	TRBJ2-1	TRBD2	many	TGCAGTGCTTGGAGCGGGAGTAAGGCCTACAATGAGCAGTTCTTC	CSAWSGSKAYNEQFF
TRBV29-1	TRBJ2-7	TRBD2	NA	TGCAGCGTTGAAGTCCTAGCGGGATACTACGAGCAGTACTTC	CSVEVLAGYYEQYF
TRBV12-3/TRBV12-4	TRBJ1-2	NA	many	TGTGCCAGCAGTTTAGCAGGAACGGGTGGCTACACCTTC	CASSLAGTGGYTF
TRBV6-6	TRBJ2-6	NA	many	TGTGCCAGCACAAGGGACGCGGCCTCCTCTGGGGCCAACGTCCTGACTTTC	CASTRDAASSGANVLTF
TRBV7-8	TRBJ2-2	NA	few	TGTGCCAGCAGCCAGATGAATGGCGGGGTGACCGGGGAGCTGTTTTTT	CASSQMNGGVTGELFF
TRBV29-1	TRBJ1-1	TRBD1	many	TGCAGCGGAGGACAGGAGGGCCCCATGAACACTGAAGCTTTCTTT	CSGGQEGPMNTEAFF
TRBV7-6	TRBJ1-2	NA	NA	TGTGCCAGCAGCTCCGGACCGTGGGTTAGGAGCTATGGCTACACCTTC	CASSSGPWVRSYGYTF
TRBV6-5	TRBJ1-6	NA	few	TGTGCCAGCAGTTACGTAGGGAGTCATTCACCCCTCCACTTT	CASSYVGSHSPLHF
TRBV7-9	TRBJ2-3	TRBD2	many	TGTGCCAGCAGTGGTCGGATAGCGGGAGGGTCCACAGATACGCAGTATTTT	CASSGRIAGGSTDTQYF
TRBV5-1	TRBJ2-3	NA	many	TGTGCCAGCAGCCCTAACACAGATACGCAGTATTTT	CASSPNTDTQYF
TRBV6-4	TRBJ2-7	TRBD2	few	TGTGCCAGCAGTTTAGCGGGGAGCTCCTACAATGAGCAGTACTTC	CASSLAGSSYNEQYF
TRBV5-1	TRBJ2-1	TRBD2	once	TGCGCCAGCAAGGTCGGGACTAGCGGGAGTCAGGGCTATGAGCAGTTCTTC	CASKVGTSGSQGYEQFF
TRBV5-6	TRBJ1-1	NA	many	TGTGCCAGCAGCTTGGAGGGGCCAAGCACTGAAGCTTTCTTT	CASSLEGPSTEAFF
TRBV6-6	TRBJ1-5	NA	many	TGTGCCAGCAGTTCATTGCGGATAGATCAGCCCCAGCATTTT	CASSSLRIDQPQHF
TRBV6-1	TRBJ1-1	TRBD1	few	TGTGCCAGCAGTGAAACCGGGACAGGGAACACTGAAGCTTTCTTT	CASSETGTGNTEAFF
TRBV12-3/TRBV12-4	TRBJ1-2	NA	many	TGTGCCAGCAGTTTAGGGCAGGGGCTTAGCTATGGCTACACCTTC	CASSLGQGLSYGYTF
TRBV5-1	TRBJ2-2	TRBD2	few	TGCGCCAGCGCCTCACTAGCGGTGAACACCGGGGAGCTGTTTTTT	CASASLAVNTGELFF
TRBV20-1	TRBJ2-3	NA	many	TGCAGTGCGCCGGCCTCCTCAGCAGATACGCAGTATTTT	CSAPASSADTQYF
TRBV5-1	TRBJ2-3	NA	NA	TGCGCCAGCAGCTTGGGCGTGGGGGACACAGATACGCAGTATTTT	CASSLGVGDTDTQYF
TRBV5-6	TRBJ2-5	NA	many	TGTGCCAGCAACTTAGGGCGGGAAGTTTCCCAAGAGACCCAGTACTTC	CASNLGREVSQETQYF
TRBV5-1	TRBJ2-1	TRBD2	NA	TGCGCCAGCAGCTTGGCGAGACTAGCGAGTTACAATGGGCAGTTCTTC	CASSLARLASYNGQFF
TRBV20-1	TRBJ2-7	TRBD1	NA	TGCAGTGCTACCGACAGGGGGCGCGGGTCGGTGGAGCAGTACTTC	CSATDRGRGSVEQYF
TRBV29-1	TRBJ2-3	NA	many	TGCAGCGTTGAAGATCTGAGTCAGCGGTCGGCAGATACGCAGTATTTT	CSVEDLSQRSADTQYF
TRBV21-1	TRBJ2-5	NA	NA	TGTGCCAGCGGTGCTAGGGGAGAGCAGTACTTC	CASGARGEQYF
TRBV7-2	TRBJ2-3	NA	many	TGTGCCAGCAGCTTACGGTTAGCCCTGCCGTTCACAGATACGCAGTATTTT	CASSLRLALPFTDTQYF
TRBV29-1	TRBJ2-5	NA	once	TGCAGCGCCCTGGACAGTAGCGAGACCCAGTACTTC	CSALDSSETQYF
TRBV7-9	TRBJ1-6	NA	NA	TGTGCCAGCAGCGCAGCGGACAGACTTAATTCACCCCTCCACTTT	CASSAADRLNSPLHF
TRBV3-1	TRBJ1-1	TRBD1	few	TGTGCCAGCAGCCCTCGTGGGACAGGGGAGAACACTGAAGCTTTCTTT	CASSPRGTGENTEAFF
TRBV5-6	TRBJ1-5	NA	many	TGTGCCAGCAGCTTTACAGGTCCGGGCAATCAGCCCCAGCATTTT	CASSFTGPGNQPQHF
TRBV7-2	TRBJ1-4	NA	many	TGTGCCAGCACCGACCGTGGTGTTGCGAAACTGTTTTTT	CASTDRGVAKLFF
TRBV12-3/TRBV12-4	TRBJ1-1	NA	NA	TGTGCCAGCAGTAATAGGGGCGCAGGGGCTTTCTTT	CASSNRGAGAFF
TRBV6-6	TRBJ2-3	NA	few	TGTGCCAGCAGGGACTCACGCACAGATACGCAGTATTTT	CASRDSRTDTQYF
TRBV7-8	TRBJ2-3	NA	NA	TGTGCCAGCTTCCCCTGGGATGGCACAGATACGCAGTATTTT	CASFPWDGTDTQYF